These T cell receptor beta chains were read from a single sample in a study of blood T cell repertoires in COVID-19. Only in-frame clones appear in the TCRdb table, and some are missing; sequencing was by immunoSEQ multiplex PCR. This repertoire shows just under 55,000 clones, 90% found once; its top ten account for 6.5% to 9%. Sequenced input: peripheral blood. These receptor sequences come from a woman aged 35 to 49 with active COVID-19. Each CDR3 is given with its conserved first and last residue. Each record gives: V gene, CDR3 protein.

>TRBV5-8
CASSFWSAGNYGYTF
>TRBV3-1/TRBV3-2
CASSQDRVAGNTIYF
>TRBV18
CASSPPPGQANSPLHF
>TRBV27
CASSPRDTYNTEAFF
>TRBV6-2/TRBV6-3
CASSSGQGGYEQYF
>TRBV3-1/TRBV3-2
CASSPRGSATNEKLFF
>TRBV4-3
CASSQSRTGGDGYTF
>TRBV19
CASSIGTGYEQYF
>TRBV29-1
CSIRQGGNEKLFF
>TRBV7-9
CASSLVGDSVRDEQFF
>TRBV28
CASSPGESETQYF
>TRBV18
CASSPSSTDTQYF
>TRBV4-2
CASSQDRTVYYGYTF
>TRBV15
CATSREYSDRPKNIQYF
>TRBV14
CASSPRGLTRSDTQYF
>TRBV6-5
CASSYSKDGALHF